This T cell receptor (beta chain) was sequenced in a study of blood T cell repertoires in COVID-19. Profiled with immunoSEQ multiplex PCR; TCRdb holds only in-frame clones, not every one. The data hold roughly 190,000 clones, with roughly 90% observed a single time. Germline CDR1 reads SGDLS; CDR2 reads YYNGEE. The CDR3 length is 16 residues. Trimming took 0 bases from V and 4 from J, leaving 15 bases between them. The specimen was peripheral blood. This clonotype was obtained from a woman aged 40 to 49 who had recovered from COVID-19. This chain connects TRBV9 to TRBJ2-3; a possible D gene is TRBD2 (5 bases). CDR3 residues: CASSVEASKEADTQYF. CDR3 sequence (DNA): TGTGCCAGCAGCGTAGAAGCTAGCAAAGAGGCAGATACGCAGTATTTT.